A single sample is the source of the 14 T cell receptor beta chains below, sequenced in a study of T cells after yellow fever vaccination. From the 5' RACE reads, TCRdb called clonotypes with MiXCR, one entry per CDR3 protein. The sample holds some 260,000 distinct CDR3 sequences, about 5.2% seen once. This material consisted of CD4+ T cells sorted from PBMCs, taken on the day of the yellow fever booster vaccination. The receptors derive from a man between 18 and 35 years old who received the YFV17D yellow fever vaccine.

J is TRBJ1-1 and V is TRBV2; 10 nucleotides align to TRBD1. V was pared by 4 bases and J by 4 bases, with 0 bases of the junction left unmatched. The CDR3 length is 13 residues. Per the germline V gene, CDR1 is SNHLY and CDR2 is FYNNEI. The CDR3 protein is CASSGDRGTEAFF. The CDR3 bases are TGTGCCAGCAGTGGGGACAGGGGCACTGAAGCTTTCTTT. Filled out from reference TRBV2 and TRBJ1-1, the complete variable domain reads EPEVTQTPSHQVTQMGQEVILRCVPISNHLYFYWYRQILGQKVEFLVSFYNNEISEKSEIFDDQFSVERPDGSNFTLKIRSTKLEDSAMYFCASSGDRGTEAFFGQGTRLTVV.

At least ten counts were recorded for this clonotype. The rearrangement links TRBV24-1 to TRBJ2-5, with D unclear. Trimming pared 2 bases from V and 7 bases from J, leaving 13 bases between. There are 14 residues in the CDR3. CDR1 is KGHDR, CDR2 SFDVKD, per germline. DNA for the CDR3: TGTGCCACCAGTGATTCGGTCGCCACCGGGACCCAGTACTTC. Translation: CATSDSVATGTQYF.

This sequence joins TRBV2 and TRBJ2-7; tentatively, D is TRBD1 (8 bases). This CDR3 is built from 14 residues. V lost 5 bases, J lost 3 bases, and 14 bases lay in between. Germline V gene data show CDR1 as SNHLY and CDR2 as FYNNEI. For the CDR3, the DNA is TGTGCCAGCAGTACAGGGGGGGTCGTCTACGAGCAGTACTTC. It translates to CASSTGGVVYEQYF. Supplemented by reference TRBV2 and TRBJ2-7, the full variable domain reads EPEVTQTPSHQVTQMGQEVILRCVPISNHLYFYWYRQILGQKVEFLVSFYNNEISEKSEIFDDQFSVERPDGSNFTLKIRSTKLEDSAMYFCASSTGGVVYEQYFGPGTRLTVT.

This clonotype was seen only a few times. J is TRBJ1-1 and V is TRBV28, with D possibly being TRBD1 (6 bases). Germline CDR1 and CDR2: MDHEN and SYDVKM. The V gene lost 8 bases and the J gene lost 2 bases, with 15 bases spanning the gap. The CDR3 contains 14 residues. For the CDR3, the DNA is TGTGCCAGCCTCCAGGGACACTTCAACACTGAAGCTTTCTTT. Protein sequence: CASLQGHFNTEAFF.

This clonotype has at least ten counts. The rearrangement uses TRBV10-1 and TRBJ2-7; no definite D call. V lost 6 bases to trimming and J lost 1 base, with 7 bases between them. This CDR3 is built from 12 residues. Per germline, CDR1 WNHNN and CDR2 SYGVQD (reference sequence). CDR3 sequence: CASRGRSYEQYF. In DNA form, the CDR3 reads TGCGCCAGCAGAGGCAGATCCTACGAGCAGTACTTC.

This clonotype was detected only a few times. The J gene is TRBJ1-6, the V gene TRBV11-2; no clear D gene. The CDR3 spans 14 residues. Germline values: CDR1 SGHAT, CDR2 FQNNGV. Trimming removed 1 base from V and 7 bases from J, with 8 bases in between. The CDR3 here is CASSLGQSNSPLHF. The CDR3 nucleotides are TGTGCCAGCAGCTTAGGGCAGTCGAATTCACCCCTCCACTTT.

Ten or more counts support this clonotype. The chain employs TRBV20-1 and TRBJ1-5; no clear D gene. V lost 3 bases and J lost 0, with 9 bases in between. Germline-derived CDR1 and CDR2 are DFQATT and SNEGSKA (reference sequence). The CDR3 has 14 amino acids. CDR3 sequence: CSASYSYSNQPQHF. CDR3 coding DNA: TGCAGTGCTAGTTATAGTTATAGCAATCAGCCCCAGCATTTT.

The CDR3 sequence is CASSPGQASMNTGELFF. The CDR3 nucleotides are TGCGCCAGCAGCCCCGGACAGGCTTCAATGAACACCGGGGAGCTGTTTTTT. The chain employs TRBV5-1 and TRBJ2-2; 7 nucleotides line up with TRBD1. Germline-derived CDR1 and CDR2 are SGHRS and YFSETQ. CDR3 length: 17 residues. V lost 4 bases and J lost 1; bases outside the gene matches: 10.

This clonotype has a count of ten or more. A junction end diverges from the germline sequence, so it may reflect a read error. The genes are TRBV5-1 and TRBJ2-4; no firm D call. This CDR3 contains 14 residues. CDR1 SGHRS and CDR2 YFSETQ come from the germline V gene. The CDR3 is CASRVGDSNNIQYF. The CDR3 coding sequence is TGCGCCAGCAGGGTTGGAGACTCCAATAACATTCAGTACTTC.

The V gene is TRBV7-2, the J gene TRBJ2-5; 12 bases map to TRBD2. There are 16 residues in the CDR3. CDR1 and CDR2 from the germline V gene are SGHTA and FQGNSA. Trimming took 5 bases from V and 5 from J; bases not matched to a gene: 9. CDR3 loop: CASSPLTSGGRETQYF. The CDR3 DNA follows: TGTGCCAGCAGCCCTTTGACTAGCGGGGGCAGGGAGACCCAGTACTTC.

This clonotype came up many times. The gene calls are TRBV6-2 or TRBV6-3 and TRBJ2-6; D gene uncertain. This CDR3 has 13 residues. Deletions cut 7 bases from V and 0 bases from J, with 4 bases between. Germline lookup yields CDR1 MNHEY and CDR2 SVGEGT. DNA of the CDR3: TGTGCCAGCACCCACTCTGGGGCCAACGTCCTGACTTTC. It specifies CASTHSGANVLTF.

The chain couples TRBV4-1 to TRBJ1-3; possibly TRBD1 for D (5 bases). In germline, CDR1 is MGHRA, CDR2 YSYEKL. Trimming shortened V by 1 base and J by 4 bases, and 11 bases separated the two germline ends. CDR3 size: 15 residues. This CDR3 reads CASSQVTGGGNTIYF. The CDR3 DNA is TGCGCCAGCAGCCAAGTCACGGGGGGAGGAAACACCATATATTTT.

A few counts support this clonotype. The chain uses TRBV7-9 and TRBJ1-1; TRBD1 might be the D (5 bases). Germline CDR1 reads SEHNR; CDR2 reads FQNEAQ (reference sequence). The length of the CDR3 is 13 residues. V lost 5 bases and J 10 bases, leaving 17 bases between the germline ends. CDR3 in DNA: TGTGCCAGCAGCAGGGACGACGGCCAATCAGCTTTCTTT. Protein: CASSRDDGQSAFF.

This clonotype was seen repeatedly, ten times or more. The rearrangement links TRBV5-1 to TRBJ2-5; 11 bases map to TRBD2. The CDR3 covers 15 residues. Germline V lookup: CDR1 SGHRS, CDR2 YFSETQ. J lost 5 bases, V lost 3 bases, and 6 bases had no gene match. CDR3 in amino acids: CASSSGGLAVETQYF. DNA of the CDR3: TGCGCCAGCAGCTCGGGGGGACTAGCGGTGGAGACCCAGTACTTC.